Each of the 8 T cell receptor beta chains below was sequenced from the same sample in a study of ipilimumab plus nivolumab after autologous stem cell transplantation. Using immunoSEQ multiplex PCR, the repertoire was profiled, and TCRdb retains in-frame clones only, with some absent. The table has 84,000 or so clones, about 83% seen once. Specimen: PBMCs, collected in a trial of ipilimumab plus nivolumab as post-transplant consolidation. The origin of the receptors is a male donor with diffuse large B-cell lymphoma.

This clone has a handful of counts. The J gene is TRBJ1-5, the V gene TRBV19, with D unresolved. The germline V gene has CDR1 LNHDA and CDR2 SQIVND (reference sequence). Trimming removed 5 bases at V and 10 bases at J, with 12 bases between. The CDR3 covers 12 residues. The CDR3 reads CASSPLQYPQHF. CDR3 DNA: TGTGCCAGTAGTCCCCTTCAATATCCCCAGCATTTT.

The V call is TRBV7-6, the J call TRBJ2-2; the D gene is possibly TRBD1 (5 bases). Germline CDR1 and CDR2: SGHVS and FNYEAQ. The CDR3 covers 15 residues. V lost 3 bases and J lost 0, with 8 bases in between. The CDR3 loop reads CASSLLTANTGELFF. The CDR3 region has the DNA TGTGCCAGCAGCTTGTTGACAGCGAACACCGGGGAGCTGTTTTTT.

With regard to this clone: The same CDR3 is also encoded by other DNA sequences in this sample. The chain links TRBV18 to TRBJ1-1, with a tentative D call TRBD1 (6 bases). V shed 6 bases and J shed 2 bases, with 10 bases lying between them. Germline values: CDR1 KGHSH, CDR2 LQKENI. The CDR3 length is 13 residues. In nucleotides, the CDR3 is TGTGCCAGCTCGCAGGACAGAAACACTGAAGCTTTCTTT. Amino acids: CASSQDRNTEAFF.

This clone was seen a handful of times. The V gene is TRBV2, the J gene TRBJ1-2; D gene unclear. The CDR3 runs 14 residues. CDR1 and CDR2 (germline): SNHLY, FYNNEI. Trimming took 3 bases from V and 5 from J, leaving 13 bases between them. CDR3 nucleotides: TGTGCCAGCAGTGATGCCACCCTAGGGTATGGCTACACCTTC. This encodes CASSDATLGYGYTF.

This chain uses TRBV7-6 with TRBJ2-3; D remains ambiguous. Per the germline V gene, CDR1 is SGHVS and CDR2 is FNYEAQ. Trimming removed 0 bases at V and 2 bases at J, with 6 bases between. The CDR3 covers 14 residues. CDR3 amino acids: CASSLAGYTDTQYF. In nucleotides, the CDR3 is TGTGCCAGCAGCTTAGCAGGGTACACAGATACGCAGTATTTT.

The chain has TRBV4-3 and TRBJ1-4; no reliable D call. Trimming pared 0 bases from V and 1 base from J, leaving 15 bases between. Germline values: CDR1 LGHNA, CDR2 YSLEER. The CDR3 sequence is 18 residues long. The CDR3 DNA is TGCGCCAGCAGCCAAGAACCCCCGCCCGGGAGAACTAATGAAAAACTGTTTTTT. Its protein is CASSQEPPPGRTNEKLFF.

J is TRBJ2-3 and V is TRBV2; D perhaps matches TRBD1 (5 bases). Deletions cut 7 bases from V and 0 bases from J, with 11 bases between. The CDR3 is made up of 14 amino acids. Germline values: CDR1 SNHLY, CDR2 FYNNEI. The CDR3 sequence: CASIKGPSTDTQYF. The CDR3, as DNA: TGTGCCAGCATAAAGGGGCCTAGCACAGATACGCAGTATTTT.

The genes are TRBV2 and TRBJ1-4, with 10 bases that match TRBD1. Germline V gives CDR1 SNHLY, CDR2 FYNNEI. V shed 7 bases and J 2 bases; nucleotides not matched to a gene: 4. This CDR3 region has 15 residues. The CDR3 loop is CASMTGGATNEKLFF. CDR3 sequence (DNA): TGTGCCAGCATGACAGGGGGCGCGACTAATGAAAAACTGTTTTTT.